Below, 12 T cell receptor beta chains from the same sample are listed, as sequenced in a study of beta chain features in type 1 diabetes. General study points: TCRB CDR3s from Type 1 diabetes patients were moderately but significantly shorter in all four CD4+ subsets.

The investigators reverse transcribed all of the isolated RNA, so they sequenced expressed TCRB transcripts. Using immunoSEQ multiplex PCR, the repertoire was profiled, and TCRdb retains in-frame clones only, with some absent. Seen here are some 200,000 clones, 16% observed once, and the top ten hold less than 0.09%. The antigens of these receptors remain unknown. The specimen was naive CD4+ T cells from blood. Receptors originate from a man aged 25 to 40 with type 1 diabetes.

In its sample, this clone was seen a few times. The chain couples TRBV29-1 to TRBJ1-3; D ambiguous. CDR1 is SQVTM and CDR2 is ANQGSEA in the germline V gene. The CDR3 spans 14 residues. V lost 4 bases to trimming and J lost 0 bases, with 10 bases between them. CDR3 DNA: TGCAGCGTTGTGGCAGACTCCTCTGGAAACACCATATATTTT. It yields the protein CSVVADSSGNTIYF.

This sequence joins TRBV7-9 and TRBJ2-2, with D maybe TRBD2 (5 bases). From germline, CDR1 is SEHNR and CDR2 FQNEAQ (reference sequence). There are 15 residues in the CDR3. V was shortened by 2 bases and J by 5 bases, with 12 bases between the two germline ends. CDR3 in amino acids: CASSLLGVGTGELFF. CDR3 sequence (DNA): TGTGCCAGCAGCTTATTGGGAGTTGGAACCGGGGAGCTGTTTTTT.

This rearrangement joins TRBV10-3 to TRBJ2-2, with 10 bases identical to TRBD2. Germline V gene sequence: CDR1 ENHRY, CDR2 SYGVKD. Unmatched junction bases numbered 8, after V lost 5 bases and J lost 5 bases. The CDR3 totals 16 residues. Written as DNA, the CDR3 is TGTGCCATCAGTAAGGCTAGCGGGAGCCGGACCGGGGAGCTGTTTTTT. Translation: CAISKASGSRTGELFF.

The CDR3 loop reads CASSLAYRAREQYF. DNA of the CDR3: TGCGCCAGCAGCTTGGCCTACCGGGCCCGGGAGCAGTACTTC. V gene TRBV5-1 combines with J gene TRBJ2-7; D is unresolved. The germline gives CDR1 SGHRS, CDR2 YFSETQ. The CDR3 runs 14 residues. V lost 0 bases, J lost 7 bases, and 14 bases lay in between.

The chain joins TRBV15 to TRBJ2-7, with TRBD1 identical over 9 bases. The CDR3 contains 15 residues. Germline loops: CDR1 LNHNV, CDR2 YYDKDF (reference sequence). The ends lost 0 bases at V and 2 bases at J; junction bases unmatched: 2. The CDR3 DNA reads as TGTGCCACCAGCAGAGAACGACAGGGGGCCTACGAGCAGTACTTC. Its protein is CATSRERQGAYEQYF.

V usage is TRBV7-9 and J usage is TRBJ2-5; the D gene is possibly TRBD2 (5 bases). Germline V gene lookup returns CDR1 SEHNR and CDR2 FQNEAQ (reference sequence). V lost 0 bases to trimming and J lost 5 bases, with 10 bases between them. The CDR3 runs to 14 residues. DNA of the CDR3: TGTGCCAGCAGCTTAGCATCGGGGTACGAGACCCAGTACTTC. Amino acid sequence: CASSLASGYETQYF.

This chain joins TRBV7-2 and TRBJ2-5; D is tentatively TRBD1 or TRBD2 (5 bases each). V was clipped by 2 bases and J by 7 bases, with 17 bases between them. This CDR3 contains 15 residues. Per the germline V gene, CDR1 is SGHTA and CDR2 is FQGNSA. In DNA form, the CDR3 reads TGTGCCAGCAGCTTACTTGGTGGGACCGCGCGGACCCAGTACTTC. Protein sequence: CASSLLGGTARTQYF.

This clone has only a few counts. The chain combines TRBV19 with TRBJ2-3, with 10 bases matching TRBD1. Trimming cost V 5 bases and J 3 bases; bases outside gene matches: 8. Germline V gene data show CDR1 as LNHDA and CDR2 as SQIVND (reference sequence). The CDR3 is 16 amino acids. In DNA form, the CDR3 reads TGTGCCAGTAGTGCCTGGGACAGGGGATCGACAGATACGCAGTATTTT. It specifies CASSAWDRGSTDTQYF.

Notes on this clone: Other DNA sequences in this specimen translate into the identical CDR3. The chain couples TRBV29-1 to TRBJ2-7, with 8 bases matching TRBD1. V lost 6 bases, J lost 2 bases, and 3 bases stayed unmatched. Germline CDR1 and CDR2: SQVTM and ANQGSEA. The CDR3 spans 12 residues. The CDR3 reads CSVRTGTYEQYF. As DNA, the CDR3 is TGCAGCGTCCGGACAGGGACCTACGAGCAGTACTTC.

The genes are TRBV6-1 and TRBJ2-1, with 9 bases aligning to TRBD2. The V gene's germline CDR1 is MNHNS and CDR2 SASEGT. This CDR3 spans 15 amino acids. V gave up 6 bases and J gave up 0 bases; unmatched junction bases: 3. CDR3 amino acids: CASRKGLASYNEQFF. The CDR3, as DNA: TGTGCCAGCAGGAAGGGACTAGCCTCCTACAATGAGCAGTTCTTC.

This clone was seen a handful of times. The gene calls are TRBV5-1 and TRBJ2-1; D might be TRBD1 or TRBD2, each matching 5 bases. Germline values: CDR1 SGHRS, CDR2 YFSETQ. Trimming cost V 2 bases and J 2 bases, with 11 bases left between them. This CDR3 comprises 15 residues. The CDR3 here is CASSLGDGPYNEQFF. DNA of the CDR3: TGCGCCAGCAGCTTAGGGGACGGTCCCTACAATGAGCAGTTCTTC.

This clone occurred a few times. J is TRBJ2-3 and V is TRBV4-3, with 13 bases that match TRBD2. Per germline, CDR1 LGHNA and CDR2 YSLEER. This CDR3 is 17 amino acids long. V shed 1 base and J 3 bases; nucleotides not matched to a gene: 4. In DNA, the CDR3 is TGCGCCAGCAGCCAAGGGACTAGCGGGAGTGGGACAGATACGCAGTATTTT. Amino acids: CASSQGTSGSGTDTQYF.